The 23 T cell receptor beta chains presented below share a single source sample, sequenced in a study of CD8+ T cells in alopecia areata. Reverse transcribed after extraction, RNA yielded cDNA as the sequencing template. Sequencing was performed with immunoSEQ multiplex PCR; in TCRdb, only in-frame clones are kept and a portion is missing. The data show roughly 150,000 clones, around 55% seen once. Material for sequencing was CD4+ T cells sorted from blood. All receptors come from a human donor in good health.

The rearrangement links TRBV15 to TRBJ2-3; 10 bases align to TRBD2. With 1 base clipped from V and 10 bases from J, the junction kept 8 bases outside the gene matches. Germline V lookup: CDR1 LNHNV, CDR2 YYDKDF (reference sequence). The CDR3 has 15 amino acids. Here the CDR3 reads CATSRALAGAGAQYF. The CDR3 DNA sequence: TGTGCCACCAGCAGAGCTCTAGCGGGAGCGGGGGCGCAGTATTTT.

The chain links TRBV2 to TRBJ2-5; 11 bases match TRBD2. This CDR3 spans 14 amino acids. CDR1 is SNHLY, CDR2 FYNNEI, per germline. V was clipped by 8 bases and J by 7 bases; unmatched bases: 9. CDR3 nucleotide sequence: TGTGCCAGCTGCGGACTAGCGGGTTCGGTGACCCAGTACTTC. Protein: CASCGLAGSVTQYF.

The chain links TRBV5-1 to TRBJ1-1, with 7 bases fitting TRBD1. This CDR3 contains 11 residues. The ends lost 7 bases at V and 6 bases at J; junction bases unmatched: 3. Germline V gene sequence: CDR1 SGHRS, CDR2 YFSETQ. The CDR3 loop reads CASGGGPEAFF. The CDR3 region has the DNA TGCGCCAGCGGAGGGGGCCCTGAAGCTTTCTTT.

This chain connects TRBV25-1 to TRBJ1-2; D unresolved. Germline V gene sequence: CDR1 MGHDK, CDR2 SYGVNS. The CDR3 sequence is 11 residues long. Trimming left V 2 bases short and J 2 bases short, with 0 bases between. CDR3 region: CASSENYGYTF. CDR3 DNA sequence: TGTGCCAGCAGTGAAAACTATGGCTACACCTTC.

The V and J genes are TRBV11-2 and TRBJ2-5; D perhaps matches TRBD1 (5 bases). V was pared by 5 bases and J by 3 bases, with 13 bases between. The germline CDR1 and CDR2 sequences are SGHAT and FQNNGV. The CDR3 totals 14 residues. The CDR3 nucleotides are TGTGCCAGCAGCCGCACAGAGACAGAAGAGACCCAGTACTTC. Translation gives CASSRTETEETQYF.

J is TRBJ2-7 and V is TRBV25-1, with a tentative D call TRBD1 (5 bases). Trimming took 4 bases from V and 2 from J, leaving 9 bases between them. The germline V gene has CDR1 MGHDK and CDR2 SYGVNS. This CDR3 has 13 amino acids. DNA for the CDR3: TGTGCCAGCAGTGCCCTAGGGGCCTACGAGCAGTACTTC. Encoded protein: CASSALGAYEQYF.

The V and J genes are TRBV7-2 and TRBJ1-5; possible D gene TRBD1, 5 bases. There are 15 residues in the CDR3. Trimming shortened V by 4 bases and J by 1 base, and 11 bases separated the two germline ends. The germline CDR1 and CDR2 sequences are SGHTA and FQGNSA. The CDR3 coding sequence is TGTGCCAGCAGCTCCCACAGGATCAGCAATCAGCCCCAGCATTTT. Amino acids: CASSSHRISNQPQHF.

The V call is TRBV6-5, the J call TRBJ2-7; a weak D match, TRBD1 (6 bases). Trimming removed 5 bases from V and 5 bases from J, with 13 bases in between. Germline V CDR1 and CDR2: MNHEY, SVGAGI. CDR3 length: 13 residues. CDR3 DNA sequence: TGTGCCAGCAGTGACAGGTCAGGTAACGAGCAGTACTTC. Translating gives CASSDRSGNEQYF.

This chain links TRBV27 with TRBJ1-2; 7 positions agree with TRBD1. Germline CDR1 and CDR2: MNHEY and SMNVEV (reference sequence). The CDR3 sequence is 17 residues long. After removal of 4 bases from V and 2 bases from J, the junction contained 13 bases not matched to a gene. Here the CDR3 reads CASSSPTRQGRNYGYTF. DNA for the CDR3: TGTGCCAGCAGTTCCCCAACCAGACAGGGCCGGAACTATGGCTACACCTTC.

This clone was detected only once. The V call is TRBV4-1, the J call TRBJ2-7; the D is unclear. Germline V lookup: CDR1 MGHRA, CDR2 YSYEKL. The CDR3 loop spans 14 amino acids. Between the trimmed V and J ends, which lost 6 bases and 5 bases, there was a span of 17 bases. CDR3 sequence reads: CASRSIGQSDEQYF. DNA for the CDR3: TGCGCCAGCAGATCCATAGGGCAGAGTGACGAGCAGTACTTC.

V gene TRBV7-9 combines with J gene TRBJ2-5, with 14 bases identical to TRBD2. The CDR3 is 16 amino acids. V lost 5 bases, J lost 1 base, and 3 bases stayed unmatched. Germline V gene lookup returns CDR1 SEHNR and CDR2 FQNEAQ (reference sequence). CDR3 region: CASSPGTSGGQETQYF. DNA of the CDR3: TGTGCCAGCAGCCCCGGGACTAGCGGGGGCCAAGAGACCCAGTACTTC. Using reference TRBV7-9 and TRBJ2-5 for the parts outside the CDR3, the full variable domain is DTGVSQNPRHKITKRGQNVTFRCDPISEHNRLYWYRQTLGQGPEFLTYFQNEAQLEKSRLLSDRFSAERPKGSFSTLEIQRTEQGDSAMYLCASSPGTSGGQETQYFGPGTRLLVL.

The J gene is TRBJ2-7, the V gene TRBV6-5; TRBD2 aligns across 12 bases. V gave up 7 bases and J gave up 4 bases; unmatched junction bases: 2. In germline, CDR1 is MNHEY, CDR2 SVGAGI. This CDR3 has 13 amino acids. DNA of the CDR3: TGTGCCAGCACCCTAGCGGGAGGGTACGAGCAGTACTTC. It codes for CASTLAGGYEQYF.

This rearrangement joins TRBV29-1 to TRBJ2-6; 7 bases align to TRBD1. Germline CDR1 is SQVTM and CDR2 is ANQGSEA. This CDR3 is built from 13 residues. The V and J ends lost 6 bases and 4 bases, in that order; junction bases with no gene match: 3. The CDR3 loop is CSVTGIGANVLTF. In DNA, the CDR3 is TGCAGCGTGACAGGGATCGGGGCCAACGTCCTGACTTTC.

This chain uses TRBV27 with TRBJ2-1, with 13 bases aligning to TRBD2. The V gene end was trimmed by 6 bases and the J gene end by 8 bases; junction bases not matched to a gene: 13. From germline, CDR1 is MNHEY and CDR2 SMNVEV (reference sequence). The CDR3 spans 17 residues. CDR3 sequence reads: CASRRLAGGNNRDEQFF. The CDR3 nucleotides read TGTGCCAGCAGGAGACTAGCGGGAGGCAATAATAGGGATGAGCAGTTCTTC.

V is TRBV23-1 and J is TRBJ1-3; possibly TRBD1 for D (5 bases). TRBV23-1 is an ORF for which the function is uncertain. V was clipped by 2 bases and J by 2 bases, with 16 bases between them. The CDR3 contains 17 residues. The CDR3 sequence is CASSQGGRGRAGNTIYF. The CDR3 bases are TGCGCCAGCAGTCAAGGGGGGAGGGGCAGGGCTGGAAACACCATATATTTT.

The gene calls are TRBV13 and TRBJ2-7, with 9 bases aligning to TRBD2. CDR3 size: 17 residues. Germline lookup yields CDR1 PRHDT and CDR2 FYEKMQ (reference sequence). The J segment lost 3 bases and the V segment lost 0 bases, leaving 9 bases of the junction unmatched. Written as DNA, the CDR3 is TGTGCCAGCAGCTTAGGGGGAGCTAGCGGGACCATCTACGAGCAGTACTTC. This translates into CASSLGGASGTIYEQYF.

The CDR3 spells CASCTERNQPQHF. CDR3 nucleotide sequence: TGTGCCAGCTGTACTGAGCGCAATCAGCCCCAGCATTTT. The chain is built from TRBV6-1 and TRBJ1-5; D is unclear. CDR1 and CDR2 from the germline V gene are MNHNS and SASEGT. CDR3 size: 13 residues. V was cut by 8 bases and J by 2 bases, with 10 bases left in between.

V usage is TRBV5-6 and J usage is TRBJ2-6; D remains unclear. The length of the CDR3 is 15 residues. Germline loops: CDR1 SGHDT, CDR2 YYEEEE. V lost 1 base and J lost 4, with 9 bases in between. CDR3 sequence reads: CASSLIHSGANVLTF. The CDR3 nucleotides read TGTGCCAGCAGCTTGATACACTCGGGGGCCAACGTCCTGACTTTC.

The rearrangement uses TRBV11-2 and TRBJ2-7; 8 bases map to TRBD1. The junction had 9 bases not matched to a gene; V was cut back by 6 bases and J by 2 bases. The CDR3 runs to 15 residues. In germline, CDR1 is SGHAT, CDR2 FQNNGV. The CDR3 sequence: CASRSNRDRPYEQYF. The CDR3 DNA reads TGTGCCAGCAGATCCAACCGGGACAGGCCCTACGAGCAGTACTTC.

The chain couples TRBV29-1 to TRBJ1-1, with TRBD1 matching 9 bases. Trimming took 8 bases from V and 1 from J; bases not matched to a gene: 5. Germline V CDR1 and CDR2: SQVTM, ANQGSEA. The CDR3 has 13 residues. The CDR3, as DNA: TGCAGCTTCCAGGGACAGGGGAACACTGAAGCTTTCTTT. Its translation is CSFQGQGNTEAFF.

The chain uses TRBV29-1 and TRBJ1-2, with 7 bases lining up with TRBD1. V dropped 6 bases and J dropped 6; count of bases not matched to a gene: 4. This CDR3 has 11 residues. Germline V gene data show CDR1 as SQVTM and CDR2 as ANQGSEA. The CDR3 nucleotides read TGCAGCGTCCTTACAGGGGATGGCTACACCTTC. Encoded protein: CSVLTGDGYTF.

The chain links TRBV28 to TRBJ1-1; possible D gene TRBD1, 5 bases. Germline CDR1 MDHEN, CDR2 SYDVKM. This CDR3 spans 14 amino acids. V lost 7 bases to trimming and J lost 4 bases, with 16 bases between them. As DNA, the CDR3 is TGTGCCAGCACTACCCCGGGGGTTGGCACTGAAGCTTTCTTT. Translated, it gives CASTTPGVGTEAFF.

This chain joins TRBV5-6 and TRBJ2-5; D possibly matches TRBD1 or TRBD2 (5 bases each). The CDR3 extends over 13 amino acids. The V end was cut by 0 bases, the J end by 2 bases, with 5 bases between. In germline, CDR1 is SGHDT, CDR2 YYEEEE. The CDR3 here is CASSLGGQETQYF. Written as DNA, the CDR3 is TGTGCCAGCAGCTTGGGGGGGCAAGAGACCCAGTACTTC. The whole variable domain, filled in from reference TRBV5-6 and TRBJ2-5, reads DAGVTQSPTHLIKTRGQQVTLRCSPKSGHDTVSWYQQALGQGPQFIFQYYEEEERQRGNFPDRFSGHQFPNYSSELNVNALLLGDSALYLCASSLGGQETQYFGPGTRLLVL.